This T cell receptor beta chain was sequenced during a study of regulatory T cells in long-lasting Graves disease. This clonotype has at least ten counts. Time point: newly diagnosed GD, antithyroid drugs for less than 3 months. The TCR library used RNA extracted from PBMCs. Construction of TCR beta libraries relied on iRepertoire HTBI primers and on Arm-PCR targeting CDR3 regions. TCRdb used MiXCR to reprocess the multiplex PCR reads, holding one entry per CDR3 protein. In the table there are fewer than 500,000 distinct CDR3 sequences, around 15% of which are singletons. The CDR3 is 15 amino acids. The trim removed 3 bases at V and 7 bases at J, leaving 12 bases unmatched. CDR1 is DFQATT, CDR2 SNEGSKA, per germline (reference sequence). The same sample was also studied in work on T cells in Graves' hyperthyroidism and ophthalmopathy. That investigation notes: Disease duration under 2 months; hyperthyroidism patients were aged 18 to 65.

This chain uses TRBV20-1 with TRBJ2-3, with TRBD2 matching 8 bases. This receptor was obtained from a man aged 35 to 55 with Graves disease. Sample: peripheral blood mononuclear cells (PBMCs), taken at new diagnosis, from a patient treated with antithyroid drugs. The CDR3 is CSARSRGLDVNTQYF. The CDR3 DNA reads as TGCAGTGCTAGGTCCAGGGGACTAGACGTGAATACGCAGTATTTT.